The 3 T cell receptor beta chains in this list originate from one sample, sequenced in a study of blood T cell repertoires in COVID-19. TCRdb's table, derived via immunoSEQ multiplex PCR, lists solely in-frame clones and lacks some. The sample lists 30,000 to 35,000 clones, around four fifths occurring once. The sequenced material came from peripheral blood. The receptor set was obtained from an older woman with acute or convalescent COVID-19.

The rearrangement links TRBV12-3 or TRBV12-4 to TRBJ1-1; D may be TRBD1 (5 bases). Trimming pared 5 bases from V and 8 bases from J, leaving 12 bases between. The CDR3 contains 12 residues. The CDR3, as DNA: TGTGCCAGCAGTAGAGACACAGGAGAAGCTTTCTTT. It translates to CASSRDTGEAFF.

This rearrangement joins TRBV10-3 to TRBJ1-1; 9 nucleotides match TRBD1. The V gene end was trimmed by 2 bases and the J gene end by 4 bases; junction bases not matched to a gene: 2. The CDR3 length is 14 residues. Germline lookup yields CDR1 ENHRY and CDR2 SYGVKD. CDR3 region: CAISETGGVTEAFF. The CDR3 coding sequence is TGTGCCATCAGTGAGACAGGGGGCGTCACTGAAGCTTTCTTT.

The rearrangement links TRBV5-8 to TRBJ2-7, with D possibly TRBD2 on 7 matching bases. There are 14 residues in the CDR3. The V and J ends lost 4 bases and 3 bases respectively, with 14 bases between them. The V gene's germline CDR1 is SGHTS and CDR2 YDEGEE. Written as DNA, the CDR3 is TGTGCCAGCAGCCTGGGGGGGCTGGACTACGAGCAGTACTTC. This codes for CASSLGGLDYEQYF. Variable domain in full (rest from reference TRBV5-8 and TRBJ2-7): EAGVTQSPTHLIKTRGQQATLRCSPISGHTSVYWYQQALGLGLQFLLWYDEGEERNRGNFPPRFSGRQFPNYSSELNVNALELEDSALYLCASSLGGLDYEQYFGPGTRLTVT.